This T cell receptor (beta chain) was obtained from a study of OX40 agonist ivuxolimab in advanced cancers. Describing the broader study: Ivuxolimab was a fully human IgG2 agonistic monoclonal antibody targeting the costimulatory receptor OX40 (CD134). Intravenous ivuxolimab was administered to patients every 2 weeks at six dose levels: 0.01, 0.1, 0.3, 1.5, 3 and 10 mg/kg. Among the roughly 50 dose-escalation patients, some 20 had hepatocellular carcinoma, around 15 melanoma, 9 renal cell carcinoma and 9 head and neck cancer. A male proportion of around 81% and a mean age of 60 years, ranging from about 20 to 79, were recorded for the dose-escalation cohort. Prior anti-PD-1, anti-PD-L1 or anti-CTLA-4 therapy was permitted, and about 40% of dose-escalation patients had received checkpoint inhibitors. Three dose-escalation patients achieved partial responses, one with hepatocellular carcinoma and two with cutaneous melanoma. Peripheral TCRbeta sequencing was intended to test whether TCR sequence diversity was altered and clonal T-cell expansion was caused by ivuxolimab. The monotherapy dose-escalation portion (N ≈ 57 patients) of the phase I ivuxolimab trial is reported in the paper.

Paper-wide results and their limitations: After ivuxolimab, CD8+ T cells had more expanded clones than CD4+ T cells on average. At doses of 0.1 to 3.0 mg/kg, clonal expansion of both CD4+ and CD8+ T cells in blood was seen between baseline and week 6. Low levels of normalized T-cell clonal expansion were also shown by some nonresponding patients. Antigen specificity was not determined for the clonally expanded peripheral T cells. In the 0.1-3.0 mg/kg groups, partial responders had among the lowest normalized peripheral clonal expansion, particularly in CD8+ T cells.

Patients with a history of autoimmune disease or receiving systemic immunosuppression were excluded from the trial. Peripheral blood for TCR sequencing was collected from all dose cohorts at baseline, on cycle 4 day 1, and on cycle 7 day 1. The samples were drawn from a first-in-human, open-label, multicenter phase I dose-escalation trial of ivuxolimab. The trial enrolled adults with locally advanced or metastatic head and neck squamous cell, hepatocellular, melanoma or renal cell carcinoma. CD4+ and CD8+ T cells were sorted separately from peripheral blood before TCR sequencing. For sequencing of the TCRbeta CDR3 region, genomic DNA was extracted from the sorted cells. TCRbeta CDR3 regions were sequenced using the immunoSEQ Assay. The source is immuneACCESS, and TCRdb retained only in-frame sequences with V and J called. Part of the clones is not carried over; for the studies checked, unresolved V genes explain less than half of this, and the remainder is unexplained. This sample has 58,000 or so clones in its table, and around 81% of those were observed once. Of the sample, roughly 5% is held by the ten largest clones.

Note on this clone: The antigen this receptor binds is unknown. Per-nucleotide qualities are absent, and no much larger clonotype sits a single base away.

CDR1 and CDR2 are drawn from the germline V gene: SGHRS, YFSETQ. Trimming accounts for 4 bases at V and 5 bases at J, while the number of junction bases matched to no gene is 6. Inclusive of the bounding cysteine and phenylalanine, the CDR3 is 16 residues long. The retained sequence is limited to the CDR3, 48 bases, with the frame set at the first base. The material sequenced was CD4+ or CD8+ T cells sorted from blood, taken in a trial of the OX40 agonist ivuxolimab. This clonotype was sampled from an adult with an advanced solid tumor such as melanoma, head and neck, liver or kidney cancer. The chain employs TRBV5-1 and TRBJ2-1, with 13 central nucleotides matching TRBD2. CDR3 protein: CASSPGTSGTHNEQFF. The nucleotide sequence reads as follows: TGCGCCAGCAGCCCAGGGACTAGCGGGACACACAATGAGCAGTTCTTC.